These 8 T cell receptor beta chains originate from one sample sequenced in a study of graft-versus-host responses after intestinal transplantation. Their antigen targets remain unknown. Clones were read by immunoSEQ multiplex PCR, and TCRdb kept only the in-frame ones, dropping some. The repertoire consists of roughly 93,000 clones, with just under 95% occurring once and the leading ten covering about 0.5%. The input for sequencing was unstimulated CD8+ T cells sorted from spleen or lymph node cells, taken before intestinal transplant. The origin of the receptors is a human donor who received an intestinal transplant.

The V and J genes are TRBV7-6 and TRBJ2-2; the match to TRBD2 covers 7 bases. Germline CDR1 SGHVS, CDR2 FNYEAQ. After removal of 4 bases from V and 3 bases from J, the junction contained 8 bases not matched to a gene. The CDR3 runs to 16 residues. The CDR3 nucleotides read TGTGCCAGCAGCTCCCCAGCTAGCGGATACACCGGGGAGCTGTTTTTT. Translating it yields CASSSPASGYTGELFF.

The CDR3 nucleotides read TGTGCCAGCAGACAGGGAACGACTGAAGCTTTCTTT. Translation: CASRQGTTEAFF. The chain employs TRBV6-5 and TRBJ1-1, with D possibly TRBD1 on 6 matching bases. Germline assignment: CDR1 MNHEY and CDR2 SVGAGI. CDR3 size: 12 residues. The V gene lost 6 bases and the J gene lost 5 bases, with 10 bases spanning the gap.

The V gene is TRBV19, the J gene TRBJ2-7; 9 bases match TRBD1. Trimming at V came to 8 bases and at J to 5 bases, leaving 4 bases not matched to a gene. This CDR3 has 12 amino acids. Germline CDR1 is LNHDA and CDR2 is SQIVND (reference sequence). DNA of the CDR3: TGTGCCAGTTCGGACAGGGGCAACGAGCAGTACTTC. It encodes CASSDRGNEQYF. Together with reference TRBV19 and TRBJ2-7, the CDR3 gives the full variable domain: DGGITQSPKYLFRKEGQNVTLSCEQNLNHDAMYWYRQDPGQGLRLIYYSQIVNDFQKGDIAEGYSVSREKKESFPLTVTSAQKNPTAFYLCASSDRGNEQYFGPGTRLTVT.

This clone was picked up one time. This chain joins TRBV28 and TRBJ2-6; D is unresolved. CDR3 length equals 16 residues. Trimming stripped 3 bases from V and 1 base from J, with 10 bases between. Germline V gene lookup returns CDR1 MDHEN and CDR2 SYDVKM. The CDR3 is CASSFMFGSGANVLTF. CDR3 in DNA: TGTGCCAGCAGTTTCATGTTCGGGTCTGGGGCCAACGTCCTGACTTTC.

Concerning this clone: One end of the junction does not line up with germline, which may come from a read error. The chain combines TRBV10-2 with TRBJ2-5; 8 bases are shared with TRBD2. Germline CDR1 WSHSY, CDR2 SAAADI. The CDR3 sequence is 13 residues long. This CDR3 reads CVSTGLAHETQYF. DNA of the CDR3: TGCGTCAGCACCGGACTAGCCCATGAGACCCAGTACTTC.

V is TRBV5-6 and J is TRBJ2-5; D gene unclear. V lost 4 bases and J lost 9, with 13 bases in between. The CDR3 totals 12 residues. Germline CDR1 SGHDT, CDR2 YYEEEE. In DNA form, the CDR3 reads TGTGCCAGCAGCCCCTCCTTTGCGGCCCAGTACTTC. It encodes CASSPSFAAQYF.

The V call is TRBV9, the J call TRBJ2-7, with a tentative D call TRBD2 (6 bases). Between the trimmed V and J ends, which lost 4 bases and 4 bases, there was a span of 9 bases. CDR1 and CDR2 from the germline V gene are SGDLS and YYNGEE. The CDR3 is 12 amino acids. The CDR3 DNA reads TGTGCCAGCAGCCCCGGGAGTTACGAGCAGTACTTC. Translating it yields CASSPGSYEQYF.

J is TRBJ1-2 and V is TRBV7-9, with D unresolved. This CDR3 is 13 amino acids long. Germline CDR1 reads SEHNR; CDR2 reads FQNEAQ (reference sequence). Trimming shortened V by 3 bases and J by 3 bases, and 8 bases separated the two germline ends. CDR3 DNA sequence: TGTGCCAGCAGCTTCCCGCAGTACTATGGCTACACCTTC. Protein product: CASSFPQYYGYTF. Drawing the rest from reference TRBV7-9 and TRBJ1-2, the complete variable domain is DTGVSQNPRHKITKRGQNVTFRCDPISEHNRLYWYRQTLGQGPEFLTYFQNEAQLEKSRLLSDRFSAERPKGSFSTLEIQRTEQGDSAMYLCASSFPQYYGYTFGSGTRLTVV.